This T cell receptor (beta chain) was recorded in a study of cytomegalovirus exposure and HLA in healthy donors. The CDR3 totals 16 residues. From germline, CDR1 is SGHRS and CDR2 YFSETQ. V lost 4 bases to trimming and J lost 8 bases; unmatched junction nucleotides: 13. PCR was performed using 60 Vbeta and 13 Jbeta primers. The table came from immunoSEQ multiplex PCR; TCRdb's copy has only in-frame clones and leaves some out. The repertoire has 160,000 or so clones, less than 90% of them found once; the top ten carry roughly 2.1%. Sequencing input: PBMCs. V is TRBV5-1 and J is TRBJ2-1; the match to TRBD1 covers 9 bases. The TCR originated in a man between 18 and 29 years old in good health and CMV-seronegative. For the CDR3, the DNA is TGCGCCAGCAGCCTTGTCCCGGGACAGGGAGGGCATGAGCAGTTCTTC. It yields the protein CASSLVPGQGGHEQFF. The full variable domain, completed using reference TRBV5-1 and TRBJ2-1, is KAGVTQTPRYLIKTRGQQVTLSCSPISGHRSVSWYQQTPGQGLQFLFEYFSETQRNKGNFPGRFSGRQFSNSRSEMNVSTLELGDSALYLCASSLVPGQGGHEQFFGPGTRLTVL.